Listed below are T cell receptor beta chains from one sample, sequenced in a study of shared clonotypes between healthy human individuals. Generated by immunoSEQ multiplex PCR, the TCRdb table keeps only in-frame clones and is missing some. The sample consists of some 2.3 million clones, 93% of them appearing once. The sequencing sample was made of naive CD4+ T cells from PBMCs. All receptors derive from a young man in good health. Some clones in this sample may be carry-over from other donors' samples. Both conserved end residues are part of each CDR3. A D gene is named only where the DNA matches it firmly. Size tells how often a clone was seen (once, few, many) or the class of an expanded clone, and some rows leave it out.

clone_size d_call j_call v_call cdr3_aa cdr3_nt
. TRBD2 TRBJ2-7 TRBV5-1 CASSLQGLASYEQYF TGCGCCAGCAGCCTCCAGGGACTAGCCTCCTACGAGCAGTACTTC
. TRBD2 TRBJ2-2 TRBV5-1 CASSQSGTSGNTGELFF TGCGCCAGCAGCCAATCCGGGACTAGCGGGAACACCGGGGAGCTGTTTTTT
once TRBD1 TRBJ1-5 TRBV4-1 CASSQLGQGWPQHF TGCGCCAGCAGCCAATTGGGACAGGGTTGGCCCCAGCATTTT
. TRBD2 TRBJ2-7 TRBV5-1 CASSQGLAGATFEQYF TGCGCCAGCAGCCAAGGACTAGCGGGGGCCACTTTCGAGCAGTACTTC
. TRBD2 TRBJ2-5 TRBV7-3 CATSLAGGIEETQYF TGTGCCACCTCTCTAGCGGGAGGGATTGAAGAGACCCAGTACTTC
. TRBD1 TRBJ2-4 TRBV6-5 CASSYQGAKNIQYF TGTGCTAGCAGTTATCAGGGGGCGAAGAACATTCAGTACTTC
. . TRBJ1-1 TRBV29-1 CSVRFGGDTEAFF TGCAGCGTCCGCTTCGGAGGGGACACTGAAGCTTTCTTT
. . TRBJ2-3 TRBV18 CASSPLAAAETQYF TGTGCCAGCTCACCACTGGCCGCGGCTGAAACGCAGTATTTT
. . TRBJ1-2 TRBV15 CATSRDRLVEGYTF TGTGCCACCAGCAGAGATCGTCTGGTGGAGGGCTACACCTTC
. . TRBJ1-1 TRBV7-9 CASSPEGSTEAFF TGTGCCAGCAGCCCAGAGGGTAGCACTGAAGCTTTCTTT
. . TRBJ1-2 TRBV6-5 CASSYERGKGYTF TGTGCCAGCAGTTACGAGAGAGGAAAGGGCTACACCTTC
. . TRBJ2-4 TRBV7-2 CASSLPRWGLAKNIQYF TGTGCCAGCAGCTTACCACGCTGGGGACTAGCCAAAAACATTCAGTACTTC
. . TRBJ2-7 TRBV28 CATTSPPSSYEQYF TGTGCCACCACTTCCCCCCCTAGCTCCTACGAGCAGTACTTC
. TRBD2 TRBJ2-7 TRBV11-2 CASSGVKREGWRQYF TGTGCCAGCAGCGGGGTTAAGCGGGAGGGTTGGCGGCAGTACTTC
. . TRBJ2-3 TRBV5-4 CASSLAGTSTDTQYF TGTGCCAGCAGCTTGGCGGGAACTAGCACAGATACGCAGTATTTT
. TRBD1 TRBJ2-2 TRBV6-1 CASSVSPTGAVMTGELFF TGTGCCAGCAGTGTCTCCCCGACAGGGGCGGTAATGACCGGGGAGCTGTTTTTT
. TRBD1 TRBJ1-2 TRBV18 CASSPLDRAGYGYTF TGTGCCAGCTCACCTTTGGACAGGGCGGGCTATGGCTACACCTTC
. TRBD2 TRBJ2-3 TRBV29-1 CSVEDVLAGAGDTQYF TGCAGCGTTGAAGATGTCCTAGCGGGAGCAGGAGATACGCAGTATTTT
. . TRBJ1-3 TRBV28 CASSTNPGLGNTIYF TGTGCCAGCAGCACCAATCCGGGGCTAGGAAACACCATATATTTT
once . TRBJ1-2 TRBV6-1 CASRIQGNYGYTF TGTGCCAGCAGGATACAGGGAAACTATGGCTACACCTTC
. . TRBJ1-2 TRBV19 CASTPIDTLHYGYTF TGTGCCAGTACCCCCATCGACACCCTACACTATGGCTACACCTTC
. . TRBJ2-7 TRBV18 CASSLGGRGILEQYF TGTGCCAGCTCACTAGGGGGGCGCGGCATCCTCGAGCAGTACTTC
. TRBD2 TRBJ2-4 TRBV7-2 CASSLASGVAKNIQYF TGTGCCAGCAGCTTAGCGAGCGGGGTGGCCAAAAACATTCAGTACTTC